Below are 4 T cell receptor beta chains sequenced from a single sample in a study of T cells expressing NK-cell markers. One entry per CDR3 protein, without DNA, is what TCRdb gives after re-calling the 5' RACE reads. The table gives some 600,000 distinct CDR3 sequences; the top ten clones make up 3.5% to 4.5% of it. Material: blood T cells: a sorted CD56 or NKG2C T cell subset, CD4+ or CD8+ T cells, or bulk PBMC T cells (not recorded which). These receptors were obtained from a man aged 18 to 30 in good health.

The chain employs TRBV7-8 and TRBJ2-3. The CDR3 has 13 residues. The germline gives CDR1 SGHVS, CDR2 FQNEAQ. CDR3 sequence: CASSRYNTDTQYF.

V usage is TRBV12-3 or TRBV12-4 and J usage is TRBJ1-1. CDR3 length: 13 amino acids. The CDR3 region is CASIWGEGAEAFF.

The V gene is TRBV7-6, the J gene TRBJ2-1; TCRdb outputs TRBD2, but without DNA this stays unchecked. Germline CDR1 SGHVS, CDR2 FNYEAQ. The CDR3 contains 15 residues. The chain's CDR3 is CASSLVDSGDNEQFF.

CDR3 in amino acids: CASSLRPSTGYGYTF. The rearrangement links TRBV12-3 or TRBV12-4 to TRBJ1-2; with no DNA, the TCRdb D assignment of TRBD1 cannot be verified. The CDR3 has 15 residues.